The entry below describes one TCR beta chain. Together with a sample-barcoded 5' primer, a J-beta primer mix was included in a second PCR lasting roughly 7 to 11 cycles. Each TCR beta cDNA got a 12-nucleotide random molecular identifier. TCRdb reprocessed the 5' RACE reads via MiXCR and lists one record per CDR3 protein. The sample consists of approximately 820,000 distinct CDR3 sequences, approximately 44% of them appearing once. This sample is drawn from a study of blood T cells in healthy people across ages. V was clipped by 3 bases and J by 11 bases, with 22 bases between them. Germline V gene data show CDR1 as SQVTM and CDR2 as ANQGSEA. This CDR3 is built from 14 residues.

The chain joins TRBV29-1 to TRBJ2-5; D may be TRBD2 (5 bases). Material: blood. This clonotype was obtained from a man aged 60 to 69 in good health. Written as DNA, the CDR3 is TGCAGCGTTGATTTGGTACAAAGCCGGGGTGAGCAGTACTTC. Amino acids: CSVDLVQSRGEQYF.